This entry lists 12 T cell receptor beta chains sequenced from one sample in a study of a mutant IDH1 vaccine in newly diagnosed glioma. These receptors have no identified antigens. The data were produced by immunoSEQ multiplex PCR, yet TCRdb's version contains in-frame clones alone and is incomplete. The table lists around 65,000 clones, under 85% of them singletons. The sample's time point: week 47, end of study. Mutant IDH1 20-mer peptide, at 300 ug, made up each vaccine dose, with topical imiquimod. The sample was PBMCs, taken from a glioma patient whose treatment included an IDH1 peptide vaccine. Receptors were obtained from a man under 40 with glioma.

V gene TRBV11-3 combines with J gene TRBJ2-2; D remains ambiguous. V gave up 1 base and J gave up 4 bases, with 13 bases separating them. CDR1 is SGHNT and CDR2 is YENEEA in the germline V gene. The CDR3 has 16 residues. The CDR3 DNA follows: TGTGCCAGCAGCTTAGTTGAAGGGTGGAGCACCGGGGAGCTGTTTTTT. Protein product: CASSLVEGWSTGELFF.

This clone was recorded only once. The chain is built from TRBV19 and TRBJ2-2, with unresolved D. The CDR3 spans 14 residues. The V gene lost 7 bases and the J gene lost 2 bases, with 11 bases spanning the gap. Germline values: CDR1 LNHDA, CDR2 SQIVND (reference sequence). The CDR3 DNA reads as TGTGCCAGTACTCCCCTTACCAACACCGGGGAGCTGTTTTTT. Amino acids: CASTPLTNTGELFF.

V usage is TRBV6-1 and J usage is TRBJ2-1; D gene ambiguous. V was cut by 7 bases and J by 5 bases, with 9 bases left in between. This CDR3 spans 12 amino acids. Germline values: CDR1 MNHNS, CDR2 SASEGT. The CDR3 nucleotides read TGTGCCAGCAAGCATAGTGACAATGAGCAGTTCTTC. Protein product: CASKHSDNEQFF.

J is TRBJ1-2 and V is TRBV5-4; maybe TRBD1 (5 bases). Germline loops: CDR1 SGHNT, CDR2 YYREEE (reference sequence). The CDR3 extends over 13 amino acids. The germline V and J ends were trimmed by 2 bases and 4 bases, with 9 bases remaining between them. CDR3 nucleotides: TGTGCCAGCAGCTTCGGGGGGATCTATGGCTACACCTTC. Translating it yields CASSFGGIYGYTF.

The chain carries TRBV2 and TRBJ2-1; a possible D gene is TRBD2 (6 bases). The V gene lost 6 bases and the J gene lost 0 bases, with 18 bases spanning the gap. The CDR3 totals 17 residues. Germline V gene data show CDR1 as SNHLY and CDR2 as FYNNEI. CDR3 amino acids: CASRELYRRGSYNEQFF. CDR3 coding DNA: TGTGCCAGCAGGGAGTTGTATAGGCGGGGCTCCTACAATGAGCAGTTCTTC.

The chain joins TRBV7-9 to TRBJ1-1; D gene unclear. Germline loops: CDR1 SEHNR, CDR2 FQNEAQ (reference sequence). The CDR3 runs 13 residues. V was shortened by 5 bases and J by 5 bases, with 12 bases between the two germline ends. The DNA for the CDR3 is TGTGCCAGCAGCCGAACAGAGAGGACTGAAGCTTTCTTT. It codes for CASSRTERTEAFF.

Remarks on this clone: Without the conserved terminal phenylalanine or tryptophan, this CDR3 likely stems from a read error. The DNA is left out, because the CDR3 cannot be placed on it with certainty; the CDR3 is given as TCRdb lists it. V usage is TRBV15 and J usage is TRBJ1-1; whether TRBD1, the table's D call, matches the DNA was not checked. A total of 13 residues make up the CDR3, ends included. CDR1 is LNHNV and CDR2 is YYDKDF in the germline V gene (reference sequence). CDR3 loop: CATSRDRQGSILV.

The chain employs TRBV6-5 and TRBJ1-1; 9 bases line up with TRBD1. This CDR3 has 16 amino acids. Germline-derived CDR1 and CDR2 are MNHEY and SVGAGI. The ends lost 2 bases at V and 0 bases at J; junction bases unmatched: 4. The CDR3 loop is CASSYGTGSLNTEAFF. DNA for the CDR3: TGTGCCAGCAGTTACGGGACAGGGTCCCTGAACACTGAAGCTTTCTTT.

CDR3 coding DNA: TGCAGCGTTGGAACAGTCTTCTACAATGAGCAGTTCTTC. Its protein is CSVGTVFYNEQFF. This rearrangement joins TRBV29-1 to TRBJ2-1; D not certain. Trimming stripped 4 bases from V and 3 bases from J, with 10 bases between. This CDR3 has 13 residues. CDR1 SQVTM and CDR2 ANQGSEA come from the germline V gene.

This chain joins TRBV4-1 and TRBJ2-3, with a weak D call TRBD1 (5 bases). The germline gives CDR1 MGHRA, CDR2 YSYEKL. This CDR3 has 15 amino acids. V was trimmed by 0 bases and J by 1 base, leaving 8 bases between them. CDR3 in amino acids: CASSQEQVRTDTQYF. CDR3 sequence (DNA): TGCGCCAGCAGCCAAGAACAGGTTCGCACAGATACGCAGTATTTT.

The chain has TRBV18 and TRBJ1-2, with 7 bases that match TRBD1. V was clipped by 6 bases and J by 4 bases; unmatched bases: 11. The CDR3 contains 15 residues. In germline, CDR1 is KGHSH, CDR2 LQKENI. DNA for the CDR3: TGTGCCAGCTCCTTAAACTTTCGGGACAGCTATGGCTACACCTTC. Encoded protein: CASSLNFRDSYGYTF. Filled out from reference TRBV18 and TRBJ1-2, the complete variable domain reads NAGVMQNPRHLVRRRGQEARLRCSPMKGHSHVYWYRQLPEEGLKFMVYLQKENIIDESGMPKERFSAEFPKEGPSILRIQQVVRGDSAAYFCASSLNFRDSYGYTFGSGTRLTVV.

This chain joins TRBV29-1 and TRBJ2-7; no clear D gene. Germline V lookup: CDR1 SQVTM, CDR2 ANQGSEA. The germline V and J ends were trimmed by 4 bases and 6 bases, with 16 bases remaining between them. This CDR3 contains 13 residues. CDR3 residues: CSVGTAPGGEQYF. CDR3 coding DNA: TGCAGCGTTGGTACTGCACCGGGTGGCGAGCAGTACTTC.